Below, 19 T cell receptor beta chains from the same sample are listed, as sequenced in a study of post-analysis software for immune sequencing data. Findings and caveats of the study: Controls showed lower frequencies than patients for roughly five TRBV segments, and TRBV5-6, TRBV5-1 and TRBV20-1 were among these.

The TCR beta cDNA libraries carried unique molecular identifiers. Each CDR3 protein is one row after TCRdb ran MiXCR on the PCR reads. This table holds hundreds of thousands of distinct CDR3 sequences, about 40% found once. No antigen is known for these receptors. Sequenced sample: blood. All receptors derive from a girl aged 2 to 9 with multiple sclerosis.

The chain joins TRBV6-2 or TRBV6-3 to TRBJ1-2; D is unresolved. The germline CDR1 and CDR2 sequences are MNHEY and SVGEGT. This CDR3 region has 17 residues. Trimming removed 2 bases at V and 8 bases at J, with 24 bases between. CDR3 in DNA: TGTGCCAGCAGTTACCTCTCCCCCAACAGCCTAACGGGAGGCTACACCTTC. Its protein is CASSYLSPNSLTGGYTF.

The chain combines TRBV12-3 or TRBV12-4 with TRBJ2-7; 11 bases are a match to TRBD2. V was pared by 2 bases and J by 0 bases, with 3 bases of the junction left unmatched. The CDR3 runs 16 residues. The CDR3 nucleotides are TGTGCCAGCAGTTTATTTACTAGCGGGAGCTCCTACGAGCAGTACTTC. Translation: CASSLFTSGSSYEQYF.

This clonotype was detected only a few times. The chain couples TRBV12-3 or TRBV12-4 to TRBJ2-1; 16 bases align to TRBD2. V lost 5 bases and J lost 3; bases outside the gene matches: 4. The CDR3 sequence is 17 residues long. CDR3 protein: CASSPGTSGRVYNEQFF. CDR3 DNA: TGTGCCAGCAGTCCAGGGACTAGCGGGAGGGTCTACAATGAGCAGTTCTTC.

The V call is TRBV12-3 or TRBV12-4, the J call TRBJ2-2; TRBD1 matches 7 bases. The CDR3 has 21 residues. With V trimmed by 7 bases and J by 1 base, 24 bases remained unmatched. The CDR3 loop reads CASIADRVDVMAGLNTGELFF. The CDR3 nucleotides are TGTGCCAGCATCGCTGACAGGGTCGACGTAATGGCTGGGTTGAACACCGGGGAGCTGTTTTTT.

The rearrangement joins TRBV28 to TRBJ2-3, with 7 bases aligning to TRBD2. V shed 3 bases and J 5 bases; nucleotides not matched to a gene: 11. The CDR3 spans 16 residues. The V gene's germline CDR1 is MDHEN and CDR2 SYDVKM. This CDR3 reads CASSFSSERGEDTQYF. CDR3 DNA sequence: TGTGCCAGCAGTTTTTCTTCAGAGCGGGGTGAAGATACGCAGTATTTT.

The CDR3: CASSYDRVTGYTF. The CDR3 bases are TGTGCCAGCAGTTACGACAGGGTTACTGGCTACACCTTC. The V call is TRBV6-6, the J call TRBJ1-2; 7 bases are a match to TRBD1. V lost 2 bases and J lost 7; bases outside the gene matches: 4. Germline CDR1 and CDR2: MNHNY and SVGAGI (reference sequence). The CDR3 has 13 residues.

The chain combines TRBV29-1 with TRBJ2-5; the match to TRBD1 covers 8 bases. This CDR3 has 15 amino acids. Germline lookup yields CDR1 SQVTM and CDR2 ANQGSEA. The junction had 8 bases not matched to a gene; V was cut back by 4 bases and J by 1 base. The CDR3 sequence is CSVVMTRGPQETQYF. The CDR3 DNA is TGCAGCGTTGTGATGACCAGGGGGCCCCAAGAGACCCAGTACTTC.

The chain couples TRBV28 to TRBJ2-1; D is perhaps TRBD1 (6 bases). The V end lost 5 bases, the J end lost 6 bases, and 20 bases lay between the germline ends. Germline CDR1 reads MDHEN; CDR2 reads SYDVKM. The CDR3 consists of 16 residues. The CDR3 coding sequence is TGTGCCAGCAGTCTATTTATCGCTCGGACAGTCAATGAGCAGTTCTTC. This encodes CASSLFIARTVNEQFF.

The chain employs TRBV7-2 and TRBJ2-1; possibly TRBD2 for D (6 bases). This CDR3 is built from 16 residues. V shed 5 bases and J shed 7 bases, with 21 bases lying between them. Germline assignment: CDR1 SGHTA and CDR2 FQGNSA. The CDR3: CASSIKPGLYSNEQFF. Written as DNA, the CDR3 is TGTGCCAGCAGCATAAAGCCGGGACTTTACTCGAATGAGCAGTTCTTC.

This clonotype has a handful of counts. The gene calls are TRBV20-1 and TRBJ2-7; tentative D call: TRBD2 (5 bases). Between the trimmed V and J ends, which lost 6 bases and 0 bases, there was a span of 12 bases. This CDR3 is 13 amino acids long. CDR1 is DFQATT, CDR2 SNEGSKA, per germline (reference sequence). The CDR3 loop is CSAGVTYSYEQYF. The CDR3 nucleotides read TGCAGTGCCGGGGTTACCTACTCCTACGAGCAGTACTTC.

This chain links TRBV4-1 with TRBJ2-5; 8 bases are shared with TRBD2. The germline V gene encodes CDR1 MGHRA and CDR2 YSYEKL. The CDR3 is 16 residues long. V dropped 0 bases and J dropped 4; count of bases not matched to a gene: 7. The CDR3 protein is CASSQDKLAVGETQYF. The CDR3 DNA sequence: TGCGCCAGCAGCCAAGATAAACTAGCGGTTGGAGAGACCCAGTACTTC.

The rearrangement joins TRBV14 to TRBJ1-1; D may be TRBD1 (5 bases). Germline V gene sequence: CDR1 SGHDN, CDR2 FVKESK. V was pared by 4 bases and J by 5 bases, with 11 bases between. The CDR3 sequence is 13 residues long. The CDR3 nucleotides are TGTGCCAGCAGCCCCCGGGGGTGGACTGAAGCTTTCTTT. Translating gives CASSPRGWTEAFF.

This clonotype has a handful of counts. V and J are TRBV12-3 or TRBV12-4 and TRBJ1-2; tentative D call: TRBD1 (5 bases). V was clipped by 1 base and J by 0 bases, with 9 bases between them. The CDR3 consists of 15 residues. CDR3 DNA: TGTGCCAGCAGTTTAGACGGGGGGACTAACTATGGCTACACCTTC. It specifies CASSLDGGTNYGYTF.

The chain is built from TRBV5-1 and TRBJ2-7; no clear D gene. CDR3 length: 16 amino acids. V lost 0 bases and J 4 bases, leaving 17 bases between the germline ends. In germline, CDR1 is SGHRS, CDR2 YFSETQ. The CDR3, as DNA: TGCGCCAGCAGCTTGGGACAAACCGGGCCCAAATACGAGCAGTACTTC. Its translation is CASSLGQTGPKYEQYF. The complete variable domain, with remaining parts taken from reference TRBV5-1 and TRBJ2-7, reads KAGVTQTPRYLIKTRGQQVTLSCSPISGHRSVSWYQQTPGQGLQFLFEYFSETQRNKGNFPGRFSGRQFSNSRSEMNVSTLELGDSALYLCASSLGQTGPKYEQYFGPGTRLTVT.

This clonotype has only a few counts. This rearrangement joins TRBV7-2 to TRBJ1-2, with D hard to call. The CDR3 totals 13 residues. With 1 base removed from V and 8 bases from J, the gap between germline ends came to 11 bases. CDR1 is SGHTA, CDR2 FQGNSA, per germline. The CDR3 is CASSLGGGLGYTF. The CDR3, as DNA: TGTGCCAGCAGCTTAGGCGGAGGGTTAGGCTACACCTTC.

The chain employs TRBV10-3 and TRBJ2-7; weak D call: TRBD2 (5 bases). The CDR3 is 12 amino acids. Per the germline V gene, CDR1 is ENHRY and CDR2 is SYGVKD. V was trimmed by 9 bases and J by 2 bases, leaving 11 bases between them. CDR3 coding DNA: TGTGCCATAGGACTGCGTCCCTACGAGCAGTACTTC. As protein: CAIGLRPYEQYF.

This clonotype was picked up a small number of times. CDR3 in DNA: TGTGCCAGCAGTCCCGAGTGGAGGTCCAATCAGCCCCAGCATTTT. Translated, it gives CASSPEWRSNQPQHF. The V and J genes are TRBV27 and TRBJ1-5; D not certain. Per germline, CDR1 MNHEY and CDR2 SMNVEV (reference sequence). Trimming removed 5 bases from V and 3 bases from J, with 14 bases in between. The CDR3 spans 15 residues.

This clonotype showed up just a few times. The V call is TRBV5-1, the J call TRBJ2-1; 9 bases fit TRBD2. Germline assignment: CDR1 SGHRS and CDR2 YFSETQ. Trimming took 6 bases from V and 4 from J; bases not matched to a gene: 2. This CDR3 contains 13 residues. The CDR3 sequence: CASKRGEYNEQFF. The CDR3 DNA reads as TGCGCCAGCAAGCGGGGGGAATACAATGAGCAGTTCTTC.

This clonotype has more than one count but fewer than ten. The gene calls are TRBV5-8 and TRBJ2-5; 7 positions match TRBD1. The last part of the DNA fits TRBJ2-7 better; the J call may be wrong. Looked up from germline, CDR1 is SGHTS and CDR2 is YDEGEE. This CDR3 spans 14 amino acids. CDR3 bases: TGTGCCAGCAGCTCTGGACAGGTTCCCAACGAGCAGTACTTC. This gives the protein CASSSGQVPNEQYF.